These 29 T cell receptor beta chains originate from one sample sequenced in a study of T cell changes during pregnancy in multiple sclerosis. Clones were sequenced by immunoSEQ multiplex PCR, and TCRdb holds only the in-frame ones, with some missing. The table has 35,000 to 50,000 clones, 80% to 90% seen once. The specimen comprised CD4+ T cells from peripheral blood mononuclear cells, sampled after pregnancy. The receptor source for this set is a female donor with multiple sclerosis, enrolled in a pregnancy study.

The J gene is TRBJ2-1, the V gene TRBV12-1; TRBD2, the table's D call, was not compared with the DNA. TRBV12-1 is flagged as a pseudogene. The CDR3 contains 16 residues. This CDR3 is CASSRFPQRESDEQFF. The DNA of the CDR3 is TGTGCCAGCAGTCGCTTCCCCCAGCGGGAGTCGGATGAGCAGTTCTTC.

The chain combines TRBV12-5 with TRBJ2-3; 14 nucleotides agree with TRBD2. This CDR3 spans 16 amino acids. V was clipped by 5 bases and J by 3 bases; unmatched bases: 4. Germline CDR1 is LGHNT and CDR2 is FRNRAP. The CDR3 sequence: CASGMGTSGSTDTQYF. In nucleotides, the CDR3 is TGTGCTAGTGGTATGGGGACTAGCGGGAGTACAGATACGCAGTATTTT.

The chain has TRBV7-8 and TRBJ2-2, with D perhaps matching TRBD1 (6 bases). Germline V CDR1 and CDR2: SGHVS, FQNEAQ. This CDR3 is 14 amino acids long. Trimming shortened V by 3 bases and J by 6 bases, and 11 bases separated the two germline ends. The DNA for the CDR3 is TGTGCCAGCAGCTTTAACAGGGCAGCCGGGGAGCTGTTTTTT. Translating gives CASSFNRAAGELFF.

In its sample, this clone was seen a few times. CDR3 region: CAWNRLNTEAFF. The CDR3 DNA is TGTGCCTGGAACAGATTGAACACTGAAGCTTTCTTT. This rearrangement joins TRBV30 to TRBJ1-1; D is undetermined. The CDR3 is 12 residues long. From germline, CDR1 is GTSNPN and CDR2 SVGIG (reference sequence). V was shortened by 4 bases and J by 0 bases, with 6 bases between the two germline ends.

The chain is built from TRBV10-3 and TRBJ1-3; 7 bases agree with TRBD1. Per the germline V gene, CDR1 is ENHRY and CDR2 is SYGVKD. The V segment lost 6 bases and the J segment 2 bases; nucleotides outside the gene matches: 7. The CDR3 has 15 amino acids. The CDR3 protein is CAISVGTVAGNTIYF. CDR3 nucleotide sequence: TGTGCCATCAGCGTCGGGACAGTGGCTGGAAACACCATATATTTT.

This rearrangement joins TRBV7-9 to TRBJ1-1; D gene uncertain. This CDR3 is built from 12 residues. Germline V lookup: CDR1 SEHNR, CDR2 FQNEAQ (reference sequence). With 5 bases removed from V and 3 bases from J, the gap between germline ends came to 7 bases. This CDR3 is CASSRVHTEAFF. The CDR3 DNA reads as TGTGCCAGCAGCCGGGTTCACACTGAAGCTTTCTTT.

The chain is built from TRBV7-3 and TRBJ2-1; 9 bases fit TRBD2. J lost 6 bases, V lost 3 bases, and 3 bases had no gene match. Germline CDR1 is SGHTA and CDR2 is FQGTGA. The CDR3 consists of 14 residues. Here the CDR3 reads CASSFSGSRNEQFF. The DNA for the CDR3 is TGTGCCAGCAGCTTTAGCGGGAGTCGCAATGAGCAGTTCTTC. Together with reference TRBV7-3 and TRBJ2-1, the CDR3 gives the full variable domain: GAGVSQTPSNKVTEKGKYVELRCDPISGHTALYWYRQSLGQGPEFLIYFQGTGAADDSGLPNDRFFAVRPEGSVSTLKIQRTERGDSAVYLCASSFSGSRNEQFFGPGTRLTVL.

J is TRBJ1-1 and V is TRBV7-9; D remains unclear. Looked up from germline, CDR1 is SEHNR and CDR2 is FQNEAQ (reference sequence). V gave up 3 bases and J gave up 4 bases, with 9 bases separating them. This CDR3 is built from 13 residues. CDR3 in DNA: TGTGCCAGCAGCTTTCAGGTGGGCACTGAAGCTTTCTTT. It yields the protein CASSFQVGTEAFF. The full variable domain, rest sourced from reference TRBV7-9 and TRBJ1-1, is DTGVSQNPRHKITKRGQNVTFRCDPISEHNRLYWYRQTLGQGPEFLTYFQNEAQLEKSRLLSDRFSAERPKGSFSTLEIQRTEQGDSAMYLCASSFQVGTEAFFGQGTRLTVV.

This clone was counted a single time. CDR3 region: CASSTQQGIRTEAFF. DNA for the CDR3: TGTGCCAGCAGCACCCAACAGGGAATTCGCACTGAAGCTTTCTTT. The gene calls are TRBV13 and TRBJ1-1, with D maybe TRBD1 (6 bases). V lost 5 bases to trimming and J lost 4 bases, with 17 bases between them. The germline V gene has CDR1 PRHDT and CDR2 FYEKMQ (reference sequence). The CDR3 loop spans 15 amino acids.

This rearrangement joins TRBV5-4 to TRBJ2-1; possibly TRBD2 for D (6 bases). Between the trimmed V and J ends, which lost 7 bases and 5 bases, there was a span of 16 bases. CDR1 and CDR2 from the germline V gene are SGHNT and YYREEE (reference sequence). The CDR3 spans 14 residues. CDR3 sequence (DNA): TGTGCCAGCTTTCGCAGACTAGGGAACAATGAGCAGTTCTTC. Translated: CASFRRLGNNEQFF.

The J gene is TRBJ2-1, the V gene TRBV30; 10 bases are a match to TRBD2. Germline loops: CDR1 GTSNPN, CDR2 SVGIG (reference sequence). This CDR3 contains 19 residues. V lost 2 bases and J lost 0; bases outside the gene matches: 13. In DNA, the CDR3 is TGTGCCTGGAGTATGTTATTAGCGGGAGGACAAAGCTCCTACAATGAGCAGTTCTTC. The encoded protein is CAWSMLLAGGQSSYNEQFF.

The chain is built from TRBV19 and TRBJ1-1, with TRBD1 matching over 7 bases. V was clipped by 6 bases and J by 0 bases; unmatched bases: 10. The CDR3 runs to 16 residues. Per the germline V gene, CDR1 is LNHDA and CDR2 is SQIVND (reference sequence). Written as DNA, the CDR3 is TGTGCCAGTAGACCCGGGACAGCCCTTATGAACACTGAAGCTTTCTTT. Its translation: CASRPGTALMNTEAFF.

This chain connects TRBV28 to TRBJ1-1, with D unclear. CDR1 and CDR2 from the germline V gene are MDHEN and SYDVKM. V lost 6 bases to trimming and J lost 1 base, with 12 bases between them. This CDR3 region has 14 residues. The CDR3 reads CASSPPGGNTEAFF. As DNA, the CDR3 is TGTGCCAGCAGCCCCCCGGGTGGGAACACTGAAGCTTTCTTT.

The CDR3 sequence is CAISRDREQPQHF. Written as DNA, the CDR3 is TGTGCCATCAGCCGGGACAGGGAACAGCCCCAGCATTTT. V and J are TRBV10-3 and TRBJ1-5; 9 bases map to TRBD1. With 6 bases clipped from V and 7 bases from J, the junction kept 4 bases outside the gene matches. The germline V gene encodes CDR1 ENHRY and CDR2 SYGVKD. The CDR3 length is 13 residues.

The genes are TRBV9 and TRBJ2-4, with 8 bases aligning to TRBD1. CDR1 is SGDLS and CDR2 is YYNGEE in the germline V gene. Trimming took 3 bases from V and 7 from J; bases not matched to a gene: 15. The CDR3 has 17 amino acids. CDR3 sequence: CASSAADRGNVGNIQYF. In DNA, the CDR3 is TGTGCCAGCAGCGCCGCTGACAGGGGAAATGTGGGCAACATTCAGTACTTC.

The rearrangement links TRBV30 to TRBJ1-3, with TRBD1 identical over 8 bases. Unmatched junction bases numbered 2, after V lost 3 bases and J lost 4 bases. The CDR3 sequence is 13 residues long. Germline V gene sequence: CDR1 GTSNPN, CDR2 SVGIG (reference sequence). CDR3 bases: TGTGCCTGGAGCGGGACAGGCGGAAACACCATATATTTT. It codes for CAWSGTGGNTIYF.

The chain recombines TRBV18 with TRBJ2-3; TRBD1 might be the D (6 bases). The CDR3 runs to 15 residues. Trimming removed 3 bases from V and 1 base from J, with 11 bases in between. Germline V gene sequence: CDR1 KGHSH, CDR2 LQKENI. CDR3 sequence (DNA): TGTGCCAGCTCACCGGGACATATAGGCACAGATACGCAGTATTTT. Encoded protein: CASSPGHIGTDTQYF.

The chain links TRBV4-1 to TRBJ1-1; D perhaps matches TRBD1 (5 bases). The CDR3 is made up of 16 amino acids. Trimming took off 2 bases at V and 1 base at J, with 14 bases between the two ends. Per germline, CDR1 MGHRA and CDR2 YSYEKL. CDR3 sequence: CASSQSRDWANTEAFF. In DNA, the CDR3 is TGCGCCAGCAGCCAAAGCAGGGATTGGGCGAACACTGAAGCTTTCTTT.

The V gene is TRBV7-9, the J gene TRBJ2-1, with TRBD2 matching 8 bases. CDR1 is SEHNR, CDR2 FQNEAQ, per germline (reference sequence). This CDR3 is 16 amino acids long. With V trimmed by 4 bases and J by 1 base, 6 bases remained unmatched. The CDR3 nucleotides read TGTGCCAGCAGCTCAAGTACTAGCGGATCCTACAATGAGCAGTTCTTC. This codes for CASSSSTSGSYNEQFF.

By share, this clone ranks as medium-sized. Written as DNA, the CDR3 is TGTGCCAGCAGAAAGACAGCAACTAATGAAAAACTGTTTTTT. This codes for CASRKTATNEKLFF. This rearrangement joins TRBV6-6 to TRBJ1-4; D may be TRBD1 (5 bases). Germline lookup yields CDR1 MNHNY and CDR2 SVGAGI (reference sequence). The CDR3 runs 14 residues. V gave up 6 bases and J gave up 0 bases, with 8 bases separating them.

This chain joins TRBV28 and TRBJ2-7; 9 bases agree with TRBD1. V gave up 7 bases and J gave up 4 bases; unmatched junction bases: 5. CDR1 MDHEN and CDR2 SYDVKM come from the germline V gene. CDR3 length: 13 residues. This CDR3 is CASTLGQGYEQYF. The CDR3 region has the DNA TGTGCCAGCACCCTGGGACAGGGATACGAGCAGTACTTC.

The rearrangement links TRBV7-9 to TRBJ1-2; D is unresolved. The V end was cut by 2 bases, the J end by 8 bases, with 9 bases between. The CDR3 is 12 amino acids. Germline loops: CDR1 SEHNR, CDR2 FQNEAQ (reference sequence). The CDR3 loop is CASSLPQAGYTF. The CDR3, as DNA: TGTGCCAGCAGCTTACCCCAAGCCGGCTACACCTTC.

This clone was detected only a few times. V is TRBV2 and J is TRBJ1-2, with D hard to call. Trimming took 6 bases from V and 1 from J, leaving 9 bases between them. This CDR3 region has 13 residues. CDR1 is SNHLY, CDR2 FYNNEI, per germline. The CDR3 nucleotides are TGTGCCAGCAGCTCTGACATTAACTATGGCTACACCTTC. The encoded protein is CASSSDINYGYTF.

With respect to this clone: This CDR3 is missing its conserved last phenylalanine or tryptophan, likely due to a read error. The DNA is omitted, as the CDR3 cannot be located on it reliably, and the CDR3 follows TCRdb's listing. The V call is TRBV18, the J call TRBJ1-1; no DNA check was done on the table's D call, TRBD1. CDR1 KGHSH and CDR2 LQKENI come from the germline V gene. The CDR3 length is 12 residues, termini included. The CDR3 sequence is CASSEGGEERII.

The genes are TRBV28 and TRBJ2-5, with 7 bases aligning to TRBD2. Germline V gene lookup returns CDR1 MDHEN and CDR2 SYDVKM. The CDR3 sequence is 13 residues long. The J segment lost 4 bases and the V segment lost 3 bases, leaving 2 bases of the junction unmatched. This CDR3 is CASSLGRVETQYF. CDR3 bases: TGTGCCAGCAGTTTGGGGAGGGTAGAGACCCAGTACTTC.

A note on this clone: A junction boundary mismatches the germline segment, possibly from a read error. CDR3 sequence reads: CASSQDRDSTGHTF. CDR3 coding DNA: TGCGCCAGCAGCCAAGACAGGGACTCTACTGGCCACACCTTC. V gene TRBV4-1 combines with J gene TRBJ1-2; D might be TRBD1 (5 bases). The germline V gene has CDR1 MGHRA and CDR2 YSYEKL. This CDR3 contains 14 residues.

The chain combines TRBV28 with TRBJ2-3, with D unclear. CDR1 MDHEN and CDR2 SYDVKM come from the germline V gene. V was shortened by 2 bases and J by 15 bases, with 18 bases between the two germline ends. This CDR3 contains 13 residues. Here the CDR3 DNA reads TGTGCCAGCAGTTTACGGTCCCAGGCCCGGCATTATTTT. Protein: CASSLRSQARHYF.

This chain links TRBV10-3 with TRBJ2-3, with TRBD2 identical over 10 bases. The J segment lost 3 bases and the V segment lost 6 bases, leaving 6 bases of the junction unmatched. The germline V gene has CDR1 ENHRY and CDR2 SYGVKD. The CDR3 loop spans 15 amino acids. The CDR3 reads CAISGGTSATDTQYF. The CDR3 DNA reads as TGTGCCATCAGCGGTGGGACTAGCGCGACAGATACGCAGTATTTT.

This clone was observed a handful of times. The rearrangement links TRBV7-9 to TRBJ2-1, with D tentatively TRBD2 (6 bases). V was pared by 2 bases and J by 5 bases, with 16 bases between. Germline CDR1 SEHNR, CDR2 FQNEAQ (reference sequence). The CDR3 length is 16 residues. The CDR3 here is CASSLLGGGTHNEQFF. The CDR3 DNA sequence: TGTGCCAGCAGCTTATTGGGCGGCGGGACCCACAATGAGCAGTTCTTC.